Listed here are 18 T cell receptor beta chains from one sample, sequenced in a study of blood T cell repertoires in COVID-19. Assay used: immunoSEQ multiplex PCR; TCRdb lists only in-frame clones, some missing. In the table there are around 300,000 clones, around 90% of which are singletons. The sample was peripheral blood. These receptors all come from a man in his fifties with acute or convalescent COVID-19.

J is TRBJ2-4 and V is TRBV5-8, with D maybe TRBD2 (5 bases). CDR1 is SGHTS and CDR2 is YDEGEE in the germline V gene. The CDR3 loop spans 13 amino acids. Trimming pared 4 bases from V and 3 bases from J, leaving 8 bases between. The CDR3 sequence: CASSRERKNIQYF. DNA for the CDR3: TGTGCCAGCAGCCGGGAACGCAAAAACATTCAGTACTTC.

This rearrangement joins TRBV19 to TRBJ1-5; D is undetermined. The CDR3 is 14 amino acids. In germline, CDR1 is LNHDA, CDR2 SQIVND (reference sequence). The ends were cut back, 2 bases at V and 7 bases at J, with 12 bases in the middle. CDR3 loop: CASSIIEGSQPQHF. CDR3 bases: TGTGCCAGTAGTATAATTGAGGGCAGCCAGCCCCAGCATTTT. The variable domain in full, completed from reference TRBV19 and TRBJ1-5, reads DGGITQSPKYLFRKEGQNVTLSCEQNLNHDAMYWYRQDPGQGLRLIYYSQIVNDFQKGDIAEGYSVSREKKESFPLTVTSAQKNPTAFYLCASSIIEGSQPQHFGDGTRLSIL.

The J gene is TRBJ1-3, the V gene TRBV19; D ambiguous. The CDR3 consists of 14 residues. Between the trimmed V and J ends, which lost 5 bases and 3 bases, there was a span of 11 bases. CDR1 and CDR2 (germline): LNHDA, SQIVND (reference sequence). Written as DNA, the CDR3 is TGTGCCAGTAGTCCCAGTGCTGGTGGAAACACCATATATTTT. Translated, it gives CASSPSAGGNTIYF.

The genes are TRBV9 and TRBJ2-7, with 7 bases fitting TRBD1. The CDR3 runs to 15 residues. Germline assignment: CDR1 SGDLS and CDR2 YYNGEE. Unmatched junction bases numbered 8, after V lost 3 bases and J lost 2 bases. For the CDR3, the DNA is TGTGCCAGCAGCGCCAGGGACAGCCCACCCTACGAGCAGTACTTC. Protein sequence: CASSARDSPPYEQYF. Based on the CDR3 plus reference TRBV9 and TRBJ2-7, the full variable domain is DSGVTQTPKHLITATGQRVTLRCSPRSGDLSVYWYQQSLDQGLQFLIQYYNGEERAKGNILERFSAQQFPDLHSELNLSSLELGDSALYFCASSARDSPPYEQYFGPGTRLTVT.

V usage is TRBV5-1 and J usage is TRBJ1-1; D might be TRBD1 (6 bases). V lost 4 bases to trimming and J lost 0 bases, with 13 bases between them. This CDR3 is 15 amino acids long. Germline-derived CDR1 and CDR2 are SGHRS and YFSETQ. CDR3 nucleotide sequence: TGCGCCAGCAGCCCGAAGACAGGAGTGAACACTGAAGCTTTCTTT. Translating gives CASSPKTGVNTEAFF. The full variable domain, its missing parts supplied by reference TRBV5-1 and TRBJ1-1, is KAGVTQTPRYLIKTRGQQVTLSCSPISGHRSVSWYQQTPGQGLQFLFEYFSETQRNKGNFPGRFSGRQFSNSRSEMNVSTLELGDSALYLCASSPKTGVNTEAFFGQGTRLTVV.

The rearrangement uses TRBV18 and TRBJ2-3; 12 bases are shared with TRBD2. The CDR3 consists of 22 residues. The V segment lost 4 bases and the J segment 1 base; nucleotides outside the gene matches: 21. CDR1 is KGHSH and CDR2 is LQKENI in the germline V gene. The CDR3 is CASSLQRSTSGGPLGGTDTQYF. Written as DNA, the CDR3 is TGTGCCAGCTCACTACAACGATCGACTAGCGGGGGCCCCCTCGGGGGCACAGATACGCAGTATTTT. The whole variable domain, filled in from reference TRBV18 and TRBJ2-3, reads NAGVMQNPRHLVRRRGQEARLRCSPMKGHSHVYWYRQLPEEGLKFMVYLQKENIIDESGMPKERFSAEFPKEGPSILRIQQVVRGDSAAYFCASSLQRSTSGGPLGGTDTQYFGPGTRLTVL.

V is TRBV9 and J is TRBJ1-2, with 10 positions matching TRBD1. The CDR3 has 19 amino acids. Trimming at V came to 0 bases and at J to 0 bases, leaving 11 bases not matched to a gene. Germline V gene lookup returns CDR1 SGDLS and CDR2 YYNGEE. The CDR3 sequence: CASSVGVWDRGRSNYGYTF. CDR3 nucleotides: TGTGCCAGCAGCGTAGGAGTTTGGGACAGGGGAAGGTCTAACTATGGCTACACCTTC. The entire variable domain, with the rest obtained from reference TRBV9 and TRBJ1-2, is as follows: DSGVTQTPKHLITATGQRVTLRCSPRSGDLSVYWYQQSLDQGLQFLIQYYNGEERAKGNILERFSAQQFPDLHSELNLSSLELGDSALYFCASSVGVWDRGRSNYGYTFGSGTRLTVV.

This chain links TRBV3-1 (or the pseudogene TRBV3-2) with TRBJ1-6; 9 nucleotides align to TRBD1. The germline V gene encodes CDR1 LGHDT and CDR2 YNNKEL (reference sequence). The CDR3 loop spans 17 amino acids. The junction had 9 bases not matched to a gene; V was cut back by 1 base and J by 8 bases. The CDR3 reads CASSQVSGTGWDSPLHF. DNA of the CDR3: TGTGCCAGCAGCCAAGTGTCCGGGACAGGGTGGGATTCACCCCTCCACTTT.

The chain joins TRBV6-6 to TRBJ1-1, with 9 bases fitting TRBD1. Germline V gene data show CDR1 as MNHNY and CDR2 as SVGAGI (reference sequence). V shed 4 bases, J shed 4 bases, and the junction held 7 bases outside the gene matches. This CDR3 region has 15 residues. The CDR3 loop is CASSSTGGAGTEAFF. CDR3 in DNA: TGTGCCAGCAGTTCCACAGGGGGCGCGGGCACTGAAGCTTTCTTT.

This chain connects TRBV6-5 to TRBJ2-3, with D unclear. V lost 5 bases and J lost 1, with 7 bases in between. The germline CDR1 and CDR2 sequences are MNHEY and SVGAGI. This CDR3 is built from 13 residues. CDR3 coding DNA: TGTGCCAGCAGTAGCCCGGGCACAGATACGCAGTATTTT. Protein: CASSSPGTDTQYF.

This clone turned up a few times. The CDR3 region is CATQGQGQFNSPLHF. The DNA of the CDR3 is TGTGCCACCCAGGGGCAGGGCCAATTTAATTCACCCCTCCACTTT. The chain is built from TRBV5-4 and TRBJ1-6, with a tentative D call TRBD1 (6 bases). Germline values: CDR1 SGHNT, CDR2 YYREEE (reference sequence). The CDR3 consists of 15 residues. V lost 9 bases, J lost 6 bases, and 19 bases lay in between. The full variable domain, with the rest looked up from reference TRBV5-4 and TRBJ1-6, is ETGVTQSPTHLIKTRGQQVTLRCSSQSGHNTVSWYQQALGQGPQFIFQYYREEENGRGNFPPRFSGLQFPNYSSELNVNALELDDSALYLCATQGQGQFNSPLHFGNGTRLTVT.

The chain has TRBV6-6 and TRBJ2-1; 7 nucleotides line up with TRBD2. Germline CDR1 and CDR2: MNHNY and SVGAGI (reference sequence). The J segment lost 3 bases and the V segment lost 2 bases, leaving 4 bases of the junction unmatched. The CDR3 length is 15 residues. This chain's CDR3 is CASSYVRGDYNEQFF. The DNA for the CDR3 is TGTGCCAGCAGTTACGTACGGGGGGACTACAATGAGCAGTTCTTC.

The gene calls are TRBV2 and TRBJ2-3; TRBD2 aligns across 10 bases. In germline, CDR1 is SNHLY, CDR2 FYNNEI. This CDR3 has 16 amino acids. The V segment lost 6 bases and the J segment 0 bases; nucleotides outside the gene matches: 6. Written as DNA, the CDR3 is TGTGCCAGCAGCGCCGGGACTAGCGCTAGCACAGATACGCAGTATTTT. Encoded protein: CASSAGTSASTDTQYF.

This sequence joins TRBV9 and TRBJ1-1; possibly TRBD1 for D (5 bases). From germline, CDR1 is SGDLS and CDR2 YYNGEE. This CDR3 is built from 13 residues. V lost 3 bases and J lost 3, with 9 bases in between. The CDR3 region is CASSARGDTEAFF. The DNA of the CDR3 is TGTGCCAGCAGCGCCCGGGGGGACACTGAAGCTTTCTTT.

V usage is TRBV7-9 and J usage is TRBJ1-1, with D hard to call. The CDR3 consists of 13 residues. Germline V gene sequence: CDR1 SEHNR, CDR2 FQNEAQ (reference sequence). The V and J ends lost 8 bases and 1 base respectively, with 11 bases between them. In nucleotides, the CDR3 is TGTGCCAGCGACCAGGCAGCGAACACTGAAGCTTTCTTT. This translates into CASDQAANTEAFF.

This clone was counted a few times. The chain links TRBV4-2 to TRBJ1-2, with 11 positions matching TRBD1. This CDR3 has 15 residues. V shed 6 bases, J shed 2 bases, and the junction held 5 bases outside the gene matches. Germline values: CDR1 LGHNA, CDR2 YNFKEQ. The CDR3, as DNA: TGTGCCAGCAGGCTAGGGACAGGGGGGAACTATGGCTACACCTTC. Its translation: CASRLGTGGNYGYTF.

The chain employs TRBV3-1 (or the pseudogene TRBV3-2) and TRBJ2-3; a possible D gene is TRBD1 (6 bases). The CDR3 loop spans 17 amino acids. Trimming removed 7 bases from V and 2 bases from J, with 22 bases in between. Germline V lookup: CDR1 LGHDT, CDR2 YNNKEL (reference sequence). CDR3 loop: CASTGDITGRFTDTQYF. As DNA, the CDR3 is TGTGCCAGCACCGGAGATATTACAGGGCGATTCACAGATACGCAGTATTTT.

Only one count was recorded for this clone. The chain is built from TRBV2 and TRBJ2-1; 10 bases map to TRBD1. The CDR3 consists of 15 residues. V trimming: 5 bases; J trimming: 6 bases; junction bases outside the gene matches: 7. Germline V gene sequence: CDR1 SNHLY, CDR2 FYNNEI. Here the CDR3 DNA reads TGTGCCAGCAGTCCGAGGGACAGGGGAGGCAATGAGCAGTTCTTC. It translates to CASSPRDRGGNEQFF.